This T cell receptor (beta chain) was observed in a study of blood T cell repertoires in COVID-19. Profiled with immunoSEQ multiplex PCR; TCRdb holds only in-frame clones, not every one. The profile shows around 210,000 clones, almost 85% of them singletons. The CDR3 totals 13 residues. Germline values: CDR1 SGHRS, CDR2 YFSETQ. Trimming left V 6 bases short and J 8 bases short, with 14 bases between. This chain links TRBV5-1 with TRBJ1-4, with D possibly TRBD1 on 5 matching bases. The sequenced material came from peripheral blood. This clonotype was sampled from a man aged 50-59 years with COVID-19, enrolled during active disease. The CDR3 reads CASNSGAGEKLFF. CDR3 DNA sequence: TGCGCCAGCAACTCCGGGGCGGGAGAAAAACTGTTTTTT. The complete variable domain, with remaining parts taken from reference TRBV5-1 and TRBJ1-4, reads KAGVTQTPRYLIKTRGQQVTLSCSPISGHRSVSWYQQTPGQGLQFLFEYFSETQRNKGNFPGRFSGRQFSNSRSEMNVSTLELGDSALYLCASNSGAGEKLFFGSGTQLSVL.